This TCR beta chain was observed in a study of shared clonotypes between healthy human individuals. Worth noting for this clone: Antigen: not known.

CDR3 length equals 17 residues. Germline CDR1 SNHLY, CDR2 FYNNEI. V lost 1 base to trimming and J lost 6 bases, with 19 bases between them. Broader study findings: As a rule, naive subsets had a larger estimated richness than memory subsets. It was observed that 5% to 6.5% of naive CD4 clonotypes were shared across a handful of donors.

Produced via immunoSEQ multiplex PCR; TCRdb's table is partial and in-frame only. The sample records approximately 350,000 clones, 90% to 98% being singletons. The V gene is TRBV2, the J gene TRBJ1-5, with D perhaps matching TRBD1 (5 bases). The sequenced material came from memory CD8+ T cells sorted from blood. Subset described: CD45RO+ cells pooled with CCR7-negative TemRA cells. The receptor comes from a man in his thirties or forties in good health. CDR3 in amino acids: CASSEVGVPGLGQPQHF. CDR3 in DNA: TGTGCCAGCAGTGAAGTGGGGGTCCCAGGGTTGGGTCAGCCCCAGCATTTT. Full variable domain (rest looked up from reference TRBV2 and TRBJ1-5): EPEVTQTPSHQVTQMGQEVILRCVPISNHLYFYWYRQILGQKVEFLVSFYNNEISEKSEIFDDQFSVERPDGSNFTLKIRSTKLEDSAMYFCASSEVGVPGLGQPQHFGDGTRLSIL.